This T cell receptor beta chain is from a study of preoperative IRX-2 immunotherapy in early breast cancer. TCRdb keeps only in-frame clones here, not all; method: immunoSEQ multiplex PCR. The repertoire includes more than 3,000 clones, approximately 70% of them detected once, and roughly 9% sits in the top ten. Regarding treatment: preoperative locoregional IRX-2 cytokine immunotherapy. The origin of this receptor is a human donor with breast cancer. Sample: tumor tissue, taken before IRX-2 immunotherapy.

The CDR3: CASSSLDREGGGYTF. CDR3 nucleotides: TGTGCCAGCAGCTCCTTAGACAGGGAGGGTGGTGGCTACACCTTC. The J gene is TRBJ1-2, the V gene TRBV11-3, with TRBD1 matching over 7 bases. Germline CDR1 is SGHNT and CDR2 is YENEEA. V lost 4 bases and J lost 7; bases outside the gene matches: 12. CDR3 size: 15 residues.